This T cell receptor beta chain was obtained from a study of a mutant IDH1 vaccine in newly diagnosed glioma. Time point specified: week 5, during vaccination. With topical imiquimod, each dose of the vaccine consisted of 300 ug of mutant IDH1 20-mer peptide. Remarks on this clone: No antigen is known for it.

The table came from immunoSEQ multiplex PCR; TCRdb's copy has only in-frame clones and leaves some out. The sample consists of approximately 24,000 clones, roughly 77% of them appearing once. The ends were cut back, 6 bases at V and 4 bases at J, with 16 bases in the middle. The CDR3 covers 15 residues. Germline CDR1 reads MNHEY; CDR2 reads SVGAGI. The sequenced sample was PBMCs, obtained from a glioma patient whose treatment included an IDH1 peptide vaccine. The sequence came from a man aged 35-49 years with glioma. The rearrangement uses TRBV6-5 and TRBJ1-5, with D unclear. The CDR3 DNA sequence: TGTGCCAGCAGGGAACGCCGGGGTCGAAATCAGCCCCAGCATTTT. Its translation: CASRERRGRNQPQHF.